The clone carrying this T cell receptor beta chain occurred once. The data were taken from a study of blood T cell repertoires in COVID-19. Authors' processing steps: Cell counts per sample came from amplifying reference gene primers. Measured with immunoSEQ multiplex PCR; TCRdb has only the in-frame clones, and not every one. The DNA gave D and trimming, while V, J and clone size come from that table. The sample comprises approximately 380,000 clones, roughly nine tenths of which are singletons, and about 0.86% rests with the top ten. V shed 0 bases and J shed 6 bases, with 25 bases lying between them. The CDR3 has 19 residues.

This chain uses TRBV5-3 with TRBJ1-5, with D maybe TRBD1 (6 bases). TRBV5-3 counts as an open reading frame of uncertain function. Sequencing used PBMCs or T cells enriched from blood (not recorded which). This receptor was identified in a woman between 40 and 55 years old who had been exposed to COVID-19. CDR3 nucleotides: TGTGCCAGAAGCTTGGTTCTGGGGGGGGCGGTATCCCCAAGTCAGCCCCAGCATTTT. This gives the protein CARSLVLGGAVSPSQPQHF.